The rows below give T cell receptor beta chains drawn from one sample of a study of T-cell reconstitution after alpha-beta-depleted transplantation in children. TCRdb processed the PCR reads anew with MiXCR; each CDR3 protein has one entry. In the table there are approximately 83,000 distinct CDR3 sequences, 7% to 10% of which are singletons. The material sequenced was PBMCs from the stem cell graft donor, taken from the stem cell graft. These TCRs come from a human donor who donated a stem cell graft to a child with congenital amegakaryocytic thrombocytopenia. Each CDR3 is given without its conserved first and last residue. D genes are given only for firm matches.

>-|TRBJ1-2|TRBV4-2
ASSTDSYGYT
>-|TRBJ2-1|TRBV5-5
ASSFTGSREDHEQF
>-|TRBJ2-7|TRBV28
ASFERDRRPYEQY
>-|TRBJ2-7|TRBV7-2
ASSFLGGGAFYEQY
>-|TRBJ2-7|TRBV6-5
ASSSVGAGEQY
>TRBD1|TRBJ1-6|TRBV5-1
ASSTTTGYFNSPLH
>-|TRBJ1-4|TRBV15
ATRFSPATNEKLF
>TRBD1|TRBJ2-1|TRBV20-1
SARTGNYNEQF
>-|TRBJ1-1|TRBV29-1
SVEDTEAF
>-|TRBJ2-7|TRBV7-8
ASSLYPGPTYEQY
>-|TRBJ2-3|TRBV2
ASVLKSGLFTNTQY
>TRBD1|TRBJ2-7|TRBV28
ASRRTGEISTYEQY
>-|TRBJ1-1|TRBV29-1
SVGPEVTEAF
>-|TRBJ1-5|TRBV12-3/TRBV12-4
ASSFDGKLNQPQH
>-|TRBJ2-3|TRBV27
ASSLLSFGSTDTQY
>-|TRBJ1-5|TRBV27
ASSLMASNQPQH
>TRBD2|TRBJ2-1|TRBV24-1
ATSDSGTSGYNEQF
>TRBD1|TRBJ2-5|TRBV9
ASSGQGREETQY
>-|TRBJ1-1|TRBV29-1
SGGVTTEAF
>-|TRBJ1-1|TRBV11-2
ASSLISSLVIGEAF